The 7 T cell receptor beta chains below were found in one sample sequenced in a study of blood T cell repertoires in COVID-19. Some clones are missing from TCRdb's copy, which holds only in-frame ones; the method was immunoSEQ multiplex PCR. The data show roughly 200,000 clones, with around 83% seen just once and roughly 7.8% held by the top ten. Sequencing was performed on peripheral blood. These receptors all stem from a man aged 35-49 years with active or convalescent COVID-19.

The V gene is TRBV10-3, the J gene TRBJ2-7; a possible D gene is TRBD1 (6 bases). The CDR3 runs to 13 residues. The germline CDR1 and CDR2 sequences are ENHRY and SYGVKD. V lost 4 bases and J lost 3, with 10 bases in between. CDR3 in DNA: TGTGCCATCAGTGCATCAGGGGACTACGAGCAGTACTTC. Its protein product is CAISASGDYEQYF.

This clone has only a few counts. CDR3 coding DNA: TGTGCCTGGAGTCGCAGGGGATCGGGCTACACCTTC. Protein: CAWSRRGSGYTF. V gene TRBV30 combines with J gene TRBJ1-2, with D possibly TRBD1 on 6 matching bases. Germline loops: CDR1 GTSNPN, CDR2 SVGIG (reference sequence). The CDR3 runs 12 residues. The V end was cut by 2 bases, the J end by 8 bases, with 12 bases between.

Concerning this clone itself: The sample contains more than one DNA sequence encoding this CDR3. The rearrangement joins TRBV6-4 to TRBJ2-1; 12 bases match TRBD2. The V and J ends lost 4 bases and 4 bases, in that order; junction bases with no gene match: 2. The CDR3 contains 15 residues. In germline, CDR1 is MRHNA, CDR2 SNTAGT. CDR3 loop: CASSVLAGGYNEQFF. The CDR3 nucleotides are TGTGCCAGCAGTGTCCTAGCGGGGGGGTACAATGAGCAGTTCTTC.

This chain links TRBV18 with TRBJ1-1; no reliable D call. Looked up from germline, CDR1 is KGHSH and CDR2 is LQKENI. The CDR3 consists of 14 residues. The germline V and J ends were trimmed by 6 bases and 4 bases, with 15 bases remaining between them. DNA for the CDR3: TGTGCCAGCTCCCGTGTGAATGCGGGCACTGAAGCTTTCTTT. This sequence encodes CASSRVNAGTEAFF.

The chain combines TRBV19 with TRBJ1-1; D gene unclear. The CDR3 has 14 amino acids. Germline CDR1 LNHDA, CDR2 SQIVND (reference sequence). V was cut by 1 base and J by 4 bases, with 10 bases left in between. The CDR3 nucleotides read TGTGCCAGTAGTATAGGTGTCTCCGGCACTGAAGCTTTCTTT. Protein product: CASSIGVSGTEAFF. The complete variable domain, with remaining parts taken from reference TRBV19 and TRBJ1-1, reads DGGITQSPKYLFRKEGQNVTLSCEQNLNHDAMYWYRQDPGQGLRLIYYSQIVNDFQKGDIAEGYSVSREKKESFPLTVTSAQKNPTAFYLCASSIGVSGTEAFFGQGTRLTVV.

As regards this clone: This CDR3 is also generated by other DNA sequences in the sample. The chain links TRBV9 to TRBJ2-2, with 11 bases aligning to TRBD2. CDR1 and CDR2 from the germline V gene are SGDLS and YYNGEE. V dropped 2 bases and J dropped 8; count of bases not matched to a gene: 8. The CDR3 totals 16 residues. CDR3 in amino acids: CASSVRLAGSTGELFF. CDR3 sequence (DNA): TGTGCCAGCAGCGTTCGACTAGCGGGATCTACGGGGGAGCTGTTTTTT.

The J gene is TRBJ2-1, the V gene TRBV30; D remains unclear. The V gene lost 2 bases and the J gene lost 12 bases, with 14 bases spanning the gap. The germline gives CDR1 GTSNPN, CDR2 SVGIG (reference sequence). The CDR3 covers 12 residues. The DNA of the CDR3 is TGTGCCTGGAGTCCCTCCCTGGTGCGGCAGTTCTTC. Its translation is CAWSPSLVRQFF.